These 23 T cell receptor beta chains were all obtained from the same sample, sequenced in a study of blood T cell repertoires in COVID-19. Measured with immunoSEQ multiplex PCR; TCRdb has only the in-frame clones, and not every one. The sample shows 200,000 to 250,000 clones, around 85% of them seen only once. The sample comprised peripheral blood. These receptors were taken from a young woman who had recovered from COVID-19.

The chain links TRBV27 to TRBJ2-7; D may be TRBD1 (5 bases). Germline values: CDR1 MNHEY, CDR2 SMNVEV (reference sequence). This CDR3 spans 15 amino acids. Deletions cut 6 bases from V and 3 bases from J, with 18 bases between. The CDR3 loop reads CASRLLTGEHYEQYF. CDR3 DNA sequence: TGTGCCAGCAGGCTACTTACAGGCGAACACTACGAGCAGTACTTC.

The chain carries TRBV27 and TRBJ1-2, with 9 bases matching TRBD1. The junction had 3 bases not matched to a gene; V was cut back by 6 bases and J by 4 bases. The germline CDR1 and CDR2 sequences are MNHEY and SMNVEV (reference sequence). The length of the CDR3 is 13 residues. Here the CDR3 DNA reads TGTGCCAGCAGACAGGGGGCTAGCTATGGCTACACCTTC. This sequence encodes CASRQGASYGYTF.

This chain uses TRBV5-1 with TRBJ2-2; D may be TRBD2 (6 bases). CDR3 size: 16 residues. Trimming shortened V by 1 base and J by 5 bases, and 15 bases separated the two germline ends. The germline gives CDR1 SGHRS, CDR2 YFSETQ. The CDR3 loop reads CASSLIMPGGTGELFF. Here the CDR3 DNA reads TGCGCCAGCAGCTTGATAATGCCCGGGGGAACCGGGGAGCTGTTTTTT.

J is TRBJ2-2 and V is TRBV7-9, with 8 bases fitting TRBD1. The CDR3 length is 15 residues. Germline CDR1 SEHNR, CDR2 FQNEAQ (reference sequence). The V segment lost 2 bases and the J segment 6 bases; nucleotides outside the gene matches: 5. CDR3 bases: TGTGCCAGCAGCTTACCAGACAGGGGTCCCGGGGAGCTGTTTTTT. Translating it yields CASSLPDRGPGELFF. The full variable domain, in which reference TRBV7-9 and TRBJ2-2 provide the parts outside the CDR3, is DTGVSQNPRHKITKRGQNVTFRCDPISEHNRLYWYRQTLGQGPEFLTYFQNEAQLEKSRLLSDRFSAERPKGSFSTLEIQRTEQGDSAMYLCASSLPDRGPGELFFGEGSRLTVL.

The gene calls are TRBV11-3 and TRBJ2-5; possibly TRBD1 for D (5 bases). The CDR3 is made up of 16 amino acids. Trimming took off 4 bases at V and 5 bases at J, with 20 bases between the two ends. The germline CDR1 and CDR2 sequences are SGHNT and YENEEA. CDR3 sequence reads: CASSSPDIQGLETQYF. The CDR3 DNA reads TGTGCCAGCAGCTCACCCGACATCCAGGGTCTGGAGACCCAGTACTTC.

CDR3 DNA: TGTGCCAGCAGTTGGACTAGCGGGGGGGTTATCTACAATGAGCAGTTCTTC. Translating gives CASSWTSGGVIYNEQFF. The chain couples TRBV6-2 or TRBV6-3 to TRBJ2-1; 15 positions agree with TRBD2. The germline gives CDR1 MNHEY, CDR2 SVGEGT. This CDR3 region has 17 residues. The V segment lost 4 bases and the J segment 3 bases; nucleotides outside the gene matches: 4.

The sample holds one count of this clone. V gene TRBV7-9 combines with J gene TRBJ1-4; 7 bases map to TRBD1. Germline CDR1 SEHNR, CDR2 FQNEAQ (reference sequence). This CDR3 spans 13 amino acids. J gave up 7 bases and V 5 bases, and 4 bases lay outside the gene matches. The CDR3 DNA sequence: TGTGCCAGCAGCGCGACAGGGCCTGAAAAACTGTTTTTT. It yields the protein CASSATGPEKLFF.

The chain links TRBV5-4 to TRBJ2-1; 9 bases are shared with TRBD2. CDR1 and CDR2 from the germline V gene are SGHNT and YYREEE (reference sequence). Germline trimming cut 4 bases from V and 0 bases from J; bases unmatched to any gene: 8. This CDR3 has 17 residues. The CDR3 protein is CASSQRASGDSYNEQFF. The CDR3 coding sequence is TGTGCCAGCAGCCAACGGGCTAGCGGGGACTCCTACAATGAGCAGTTCTTC.

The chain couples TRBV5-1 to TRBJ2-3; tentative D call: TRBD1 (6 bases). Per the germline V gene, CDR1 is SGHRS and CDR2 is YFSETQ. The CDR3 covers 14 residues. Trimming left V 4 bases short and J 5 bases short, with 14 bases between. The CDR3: CASSPRQAQDTQYF. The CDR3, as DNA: TGCGCCAGCAGCCCGCGACAGGCCCAAGATACGCAGTATTTT.

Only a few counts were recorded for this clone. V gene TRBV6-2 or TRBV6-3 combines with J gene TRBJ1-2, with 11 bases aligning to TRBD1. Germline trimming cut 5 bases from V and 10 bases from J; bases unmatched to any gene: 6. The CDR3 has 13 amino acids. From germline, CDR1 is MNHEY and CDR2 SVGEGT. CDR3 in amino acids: CASSPWGQGVYTF. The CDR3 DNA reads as TGTGCCAGCAGTCCATGGGGACAGGGGGTCTACACCTTC.

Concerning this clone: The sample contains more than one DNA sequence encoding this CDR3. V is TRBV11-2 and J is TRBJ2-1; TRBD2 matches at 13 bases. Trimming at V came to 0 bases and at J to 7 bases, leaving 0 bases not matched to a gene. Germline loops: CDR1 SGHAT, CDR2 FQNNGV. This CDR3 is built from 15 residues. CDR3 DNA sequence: TGTGCCAGCAGCTTAGAACTAGCGGGGGGGAATGAGCAGTTCTTC. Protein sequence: CASSLELAGGNEQFF.

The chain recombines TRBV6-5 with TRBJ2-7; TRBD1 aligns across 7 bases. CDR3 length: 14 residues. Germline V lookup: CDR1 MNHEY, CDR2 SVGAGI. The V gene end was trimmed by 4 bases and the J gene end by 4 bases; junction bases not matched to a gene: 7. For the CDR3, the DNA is TGTGCCAGCAGTTCTCGACAGGGAATATACGAGCAGTACTTC. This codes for CASSSRQGIYEQYF.

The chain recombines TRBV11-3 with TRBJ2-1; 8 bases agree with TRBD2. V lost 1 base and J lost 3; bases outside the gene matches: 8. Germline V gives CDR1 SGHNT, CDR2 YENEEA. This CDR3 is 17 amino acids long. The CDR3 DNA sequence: TGTGCCAGCAGCTTAGGCGGGCGGGGGGTCATCTACAATGAGCAGTTCTTC. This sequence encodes CASSLGGRGVIYNEQFF. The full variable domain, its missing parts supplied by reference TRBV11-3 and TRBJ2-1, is EAGVVQSPRYKIIEKKQPVAFWCNPISGHNTLYWYLQNLGQGPELLIRYENEEAVDDSQLPKDRFSAERLKGVDSTLKIQPAELGDSAVYLCASSLGGRGVIYNEQFFGPGTRLTVL.

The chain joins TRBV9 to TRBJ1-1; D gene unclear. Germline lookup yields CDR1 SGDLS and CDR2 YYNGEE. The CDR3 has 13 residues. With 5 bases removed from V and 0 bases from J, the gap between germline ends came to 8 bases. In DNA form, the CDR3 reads TGTGCCAGCAGTGGAGGTCTGAACACTGAAGCTTTCTTT. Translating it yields CASSGGLNTEAFF.

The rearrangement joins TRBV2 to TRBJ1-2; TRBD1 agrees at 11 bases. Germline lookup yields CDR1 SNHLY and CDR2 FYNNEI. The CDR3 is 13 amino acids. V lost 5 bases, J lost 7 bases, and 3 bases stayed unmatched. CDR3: CASSTGTGGGYTF. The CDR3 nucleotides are TGTGCCAGCAGTACTGGGACAGGGGGTGGCTACACCTTC.

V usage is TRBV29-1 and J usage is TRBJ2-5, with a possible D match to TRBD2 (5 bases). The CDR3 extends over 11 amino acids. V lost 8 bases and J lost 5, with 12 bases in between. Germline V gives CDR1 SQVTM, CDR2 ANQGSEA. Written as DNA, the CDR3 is TGCAGCACGAGTCGCGGGGAGACCCAGTACTTC. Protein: CSTSRGETQYF.

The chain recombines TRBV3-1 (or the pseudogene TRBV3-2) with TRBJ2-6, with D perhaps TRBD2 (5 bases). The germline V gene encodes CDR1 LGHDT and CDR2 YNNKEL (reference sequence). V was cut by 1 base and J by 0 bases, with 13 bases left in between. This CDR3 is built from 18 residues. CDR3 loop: CASSQGPGKSSGANVLTF. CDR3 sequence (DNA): TGTGCCAGCAGCCAAGGACCGGGGAAGTCCTCTGGGGCCAACGTCCTGACTTTC.

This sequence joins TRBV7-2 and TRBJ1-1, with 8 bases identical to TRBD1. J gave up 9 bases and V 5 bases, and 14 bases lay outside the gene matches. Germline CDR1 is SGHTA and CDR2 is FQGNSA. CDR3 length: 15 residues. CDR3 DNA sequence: TGTGCCAGCAGCCCTCGGACAGGGAGGCCAGTACAAGCTTTCTTT. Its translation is CASSPRTGRPVQAFF. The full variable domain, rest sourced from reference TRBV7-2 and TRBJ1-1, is GAGVSQSPSNKVTEKGKDVELRCDPISGHTALYWYRQSLGQGLEFLIYFQGNSAPDKSGLPSDRFSAERTGGSVSTLTIQRTQQEDSAVYLCASSPRTGRPVQAFFGQGTRLTVV.

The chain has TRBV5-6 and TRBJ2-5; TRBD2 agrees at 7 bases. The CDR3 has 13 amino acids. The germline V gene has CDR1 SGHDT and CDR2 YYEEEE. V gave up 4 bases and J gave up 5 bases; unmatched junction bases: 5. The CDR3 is CASSEAGSETQYF. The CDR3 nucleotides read TGTGCCAGCAGCGAAGCGGGGTCTGAGACCCAGTACTTC.

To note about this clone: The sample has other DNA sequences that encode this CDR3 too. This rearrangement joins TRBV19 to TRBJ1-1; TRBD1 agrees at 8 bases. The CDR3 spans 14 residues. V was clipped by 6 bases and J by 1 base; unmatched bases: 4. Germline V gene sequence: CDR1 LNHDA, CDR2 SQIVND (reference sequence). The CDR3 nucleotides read TGTGCCAGTAGCGACAGGGGCCCGAACACTGAAGCTTTCTTT. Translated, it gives CASSDRGPNTEAFF.

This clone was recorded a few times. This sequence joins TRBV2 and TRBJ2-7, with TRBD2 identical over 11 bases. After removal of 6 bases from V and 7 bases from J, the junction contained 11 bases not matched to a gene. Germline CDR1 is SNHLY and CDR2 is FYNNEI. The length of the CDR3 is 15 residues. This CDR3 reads CASRVAGGPSGEQYF. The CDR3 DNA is TGTGCCAGCAGAGTAGCGGGGGGGCCTTCAGGGGAGCAGTACTTC.

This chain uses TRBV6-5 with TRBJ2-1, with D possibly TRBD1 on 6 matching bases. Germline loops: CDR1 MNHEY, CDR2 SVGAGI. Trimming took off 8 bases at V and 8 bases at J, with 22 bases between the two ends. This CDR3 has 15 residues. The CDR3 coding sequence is TGTGCCAGCGCCCGAAAGGGGGAGTTTTGGGATGAGCAGTTCTTC. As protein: CASARKGEFWDEQFF.

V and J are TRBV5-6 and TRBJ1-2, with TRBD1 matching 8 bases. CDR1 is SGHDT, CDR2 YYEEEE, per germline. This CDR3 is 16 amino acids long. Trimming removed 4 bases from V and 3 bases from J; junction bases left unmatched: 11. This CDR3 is CASSHYAGGKYYGYTF. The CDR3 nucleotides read TGTGCCAGCAGCCACTACGCAGGGGGCAAATACTATGGCTACACCTTC.